The present TCR beta chain was sequenced within a study of T cells after posttransplantation cyclophosphamide. Study-wide results and limits: Tissue-infiltrating T cells from skin or gut overlapped little with blood T cells. TRB clonality was highly associated with recipient CMV seropositivity and reactivation. Donor CD8+ memory clones often dominated recipient blood repertoires at later times.

In this sample, this clone is medium-sized (0.01 to 0.1%). Its antigen is not identified. Generated by immunoSEQ multiplex PCR, the TCRdb table keeps only in-frame clones and is missing some. Altogether 3,000 or so clones were found in the sample, and no singletons occur. From germline, CDR1 is LNHNV and CDR2 YYDKDF (reference sequence). The CDR3 is 15 residues long. V lost 0 bases, J lost 6 bases, and 4 bases stayed unmatched. Busulfan-fludarabine conditioning, marrow transplant, and cyclophosphamide on days +3 and +4 were administered. The clonotype was recovered from a female patient in her sixties who received an allogeneic stem cell transplant from an unrelated donor, was CMV-positive, and had acute GVHD only. Some of these T cells may belong to the graft donor. The chain employs TRBV15 and TRBJ1-2; 10 bases line up with TRBD1. Source: PBMCs, taken 30 days after allogeneic stem cell transplant with posttransplant cyclophosphamide. The CDR3 DNA follows: TGTGCCACCAGCAGAGATCGGGGACAGGGGAATGGCTACACCTTC. It encodes CATSRDRGQGNGYTF.